The sequence of this T cell receptor (beta chain) was determined in a study of blood T cell repertoires in COVID-19 (dated by TCRdb to 2019 to 2021). Study-wide context: Collaborator samples came from the United States, Italy and Spain and covered acute and convalescent phases of COVID-19. The material from the prospective study consisted of cDNA or gDNA derived from T cells, B-cell-depleted T cells, or PBMCs. The dataset comprised deeply sampled blood TCRbeta repertoires from subjects exposed to, actively infected with, or recovered from COVID-19. The repertoires were released in a freely available public database intended as a resource for research on the immune response to SARS-CoV-2. Samples came from the ongoing ImmuneRACE study (first 160 participants) plus 1,254 subjects from 6 global collaborators. A de-identified subject ID, COVID-19 status, age in years and sex were almost always included in the sample metadata. HLA class I and class II types, where available, came from metadata supplied by the sample provider rather than from assay-based typing. Overall study outcomes, separate from this receptor: Clinical and demographic metadata were provided uncurated, with the amount varying by source and participant.

This clone was observed a handful of times. The antigen it recognizes is unknown. No base qualities exist here, and no much larger clone lies one base off it. The CDR3 measures 18 amino acids from cysteine to phenylalanine. Left in the record is the CDR3 DNA by itself, 54 bases read in frame from the first base. Via the germline V gene (reference sequence), CDR1 is LGHDT and CDR2 YNNKEL. V has 0 bases trimmed and J has 4 bases trimmed; junction bases matching no gene number 9. Each collaborating institution followed its own protocols to collect whole blood in K2EDTA tubes. For TCRbeta analysis, collaborator samples were shipped as frozen whole blood, as isolated PBMCs, or as DNA extracted from either sample type. TCRbeta CDR3 regions were amplified from genomic DNA using the immunoSEQ Assay, a bias-controlled multiplex PCR. In the authors' own workflow: Within the assay, amplification of reference gene primers was used to estimate how many nucleated cells each sample contained. To quantify the absolute abundance of each unique TCRbeta CDR3 rearrangement, sequence reads were collapsed and filtered. Productive Simpson clonality was computed per sample as the square root of Simpson's diversity index over productive rearrangements. TCRdb carries this immuneACCESS record with in-frame sequences only. Its versions omit some clonotypes, under half of them owing to an unresolved V gene in the studies checked, with the rest unexplained. The DNA gave D and trimming, while V, J and clone size come from that table. For this sample there are roughly 150,000 clones; almost 85% appear just once. The top ten constitute approximately 16% of the sample.

The clonotype was recovered from a human donor with acute or convalescent COVID-19. The donor label of this sample is uncertain. Here the chain combines TRBV3-1 (or the pseudogene TRBV3-2) and TRBJ1-2, with TRBD1 identical over 12 junction bases. Sequences were obtained from peripheral blood. The nucleotides read TGTGCCAGCAGCCAAGACCCCGGGGGGACAGGGGGCGGCTATGGCTACACCTTC. It translates as CASSQDPGGTGGGYGYTF.